A single sample is the source of the 25 T cell receptor beta chains below, sequenced in a study of Graves' ophthalmopathy and Graves' hyperthyroidism. The TCR beta CDR3 regions underwent amplification from RNA transcripts. Amplification began with first-round RT-PCR using HTBI primers, then second-round multiplex PCR was performed. TCRdb re-analysed the multiplex PCR reads in MiXCR, keeping a single row per CDR3 protein. This table holds under 800,000 distinct CDR3 sequences, 20% to 25% found once. Sequenced sample: peripheral blood. These receptor sequences come from a woman aged 18-29 years with stable Graves' hyperthyroidism. Some clones in this sample may be carry-over from other donors' samples.

This chain uses TRBV6-5 with TRBJ1-1; possibly TRBD1 for D (5 bases). The V end lost 8 bases, the J end lost 8 bases, and 15 bases lay between the germline ends. CDR1 is MNHEY and CDR2 is SVGAGI in the germline V gene. The CDR3 is made up of 12 amino acids. The CDR3 nucleotides are TGTGCCAGCCGTTTGTCAGGGATCGAAGCTTTCTTT. As protein: CASRLSGIEAFF.

The sample holds many counts of this clonotype. The rearrangement joins TRBV29-1 to TRBJ1-1; 8 bases map to TRBD1. V shed 5 bases, J shed 0 bases, and the junction held 2 bases outside the gene matches. This CDR3 spans 13 amino acids. CDR1 is SQVTM, CDR2 ANQGSEA, per germline. CDR3 loop: CSVRTGMNTEAFF. The CDR3 DNA reads TGCAGCGTTCGGACAGGGATGAACACTGAAGCTTTCTTT. The entire variable domain, with the rest obtained from reference TRBV29-1 and TRBJ1-1, is as follows: SAVISQKPSRDICQRGTSLTIQCQVDSQVTMMFWYRQQPGQSLTLIATANQGSEATYESGFVIDKFPISRPNLTFSTLTVSNMSPEDSSIYLCSVRTGMNTEAFFGQGTRLTVV.

The rearrangement joins TRBV28 to TRBJ2-5; maybe TRBD1 (6 bases). V was cut by 3 bases and J by 1 base, with 12 bases left in between. The CDR3 is 15 amino acids. The germline CDR1 and CDR2 sequences are MDHEN and SYDVKM. In DNA, the CDR3 is TGTGCCAGCAGTTTCTCCCAGACAGGCCAAGAGACCCAGTACTTC. It encodes CASSFSQTGQETQYF.

V and J are TRBV6-5 and TRBJ2-7; unclear D gene. The CDR3 consists of 10 residues. The germline V gene encodes CDR1 MNHEY and CDR2 SVGAGI. Trimming stripped 8 bases from V and 6 bases from J, with 8 bases between. CDR3 loop: CASFDIEQYF. Here the CDR3 DNA reads TGTGCCAGCTTCGACATCGAGCAGTACTTC.

This clonotype was counted many times. The chain uses TRBV19 and TRBJ2-7; 7 bases align to TRBD2. The V gene end was trimmed by 1 base and the J gene end by 0 bases; junction bases not matched to a gene: 3. CDR1 LNHDA and CDR2 SQIVND come from the germline V gene (reference sequence). CDR3 length equals 15 residues. CDR3 sequence (DNA): TGTGCCAGTAGTATAGTAGAGCGGGGCTCCTACGAGCAGTACTTC. Its protein is CASSIVERGSYEQYF.

This clonotype appeared a single time. Compared with germline, one end of the junction differs, possibly owing to a read error. The V call is TRBV6-2 or TRBV6-3, the J call TRBJ2-4; possibly TRBD1 or TRBD2 for D (5 bases each). The CDR3 is 14 amino acids. Germline-derived CDR1 and CDR2 are MNHEY and SVGEGT. CDR3 in DNA: TGTGCCAGCAGTTACGGGGGATCCAAAAACATTAAGTACTTC. Translated: CASSYGGSKNIKYF.

This clonotype occurred many times. In DNA form, the CDR3 reads TGTGCCAGCAGTTTACAGGCAGACTATGGCTACACCTTC. Its translation: CASSLQADYGYTF. The chain couples TRBV12-3 or TRBV12-4 to TRBJ1-2; D is undetermined. There are 13 residues in the CDR3. Trimming removed 2 bases at V and 3 bases at J, with 7 bases between.

The J gene is TRBJ2-5, the V gene TRBV28; the D gene is possibly TRBD1 (5 bases). The CDR3 has 14 residues. V shed 6 bases and J shed 5 bases, with 16 bases lying between them. Per the germline V gene, CDR1 is MDHEN and CDR2 is SYDVKM. The CDR3 sequence: CASRGQRRWETQYF. DNA for the CDR3: TGTGCCAGCAGGGGGCAGCGACGCTGGGAGACCCAGTACTTC.

The chain is built from TRBV20-1 and TRBJ1-1; weak D call: TRBD1 (6 bases). In germline, CDR1 is DFQATT, CDR2 SNEGSKA (reference sequence). The V end lost 0 bases, the J end lost 8 bases, and 16 bases lay between the germline ends. The length of the CDR3 is 14 residues. The CDR3 DNA reads as TGCAGTGCTAGAGATGTAGGGGGTCTGGGGGAAGCTTTCTTT. Protein sequence: CSARDVGGLGEAFF.

V and J are TRBV27 and TRBJ1-6; D is uncertain. The V gene's germline CDR1 is MNHEY and CDR2 SMNVEV (reference sequence). The CDR3 consists of 14 residues. The CDR3 loop is CPPKGQSYNSPLHF. DNA for the CDR3: TGTCCCCCGAAGGGCCAATCCTATAATTCACCCCTCCACTTT.

This chain uses TRBV7-3 with TRBJ2-7; no firm D call. V was clipped by 1 base and J by 4 bases, with 8 bases between them. This CDR3 is 13 amino acids long. The V gene's germline CDR1 is SGHTA and CDR2 FQGTGA. The CDR3 region is CASSLIYGYEQYF. Here the CDR3 DNA reads TGTGCCAGCAGCTTAATCTATGGTTACGAGCAGTACTTC.

This clonotype showed up just a few times. The rearrangement links TRBV3-1 to TRBJ2-7; D possibly matches TRBD1 or TRBD2 (6 bases each). The CDR3 covers 15 residues. CDR1 is LGHDT, CDR2 YNNKEL, per germline (reference sequence). V dropped 4 bases and J dropped 3 bases, with 16 bases sitting between them. This CDR3 reads CASSPTGAGLYEQYF. DNA for the CDR3: TGTGCCAGCAGCCCGACAGGTGCGGGACTCTACGAGCAGTACTTC.

On this clonotype: A much larger clone lies a single base off, so this may be a read error. CDR3 nucleotides: TGTGCCGGCAGTCCAGGGCAGGCAAACTATGGCTACACCTTC. It yields the protein CAGSPGQANYGYTF. The rearrangement links TRBV12-3 or TRBV12-4 to TRBJ1-2; a weak D match, TRBD1 (5 bases). This CDR3 contains 14 residues.

This chain uses TRBV15 with TRBJ2-7; TRBD1 agrees at 8 bases. J gave up 2 bases and V 0 bases, and 9 bases lay outside the gene matches. Germline assignment: CDR1 LNHNV and CDR2 YYDKDF (reference sequence). This CDR3 has 17 residues. The CDR3 nucleotides are TGTGCCACCAGCAGAGATCTACTGCAGGACAGGGCCTACGAGCAGTACTTC. Its protein is CATSRDLLQDRAYEQYF. Combining the CDR3 with reference TRBV15 and TRBJ2-7 gives the whole variable domain DAMVIQNPRYQVTQFGKPVTLSCSQTLNHNVMYWYQQKSSQAPKLLFHYYDKDFNNEADTPDNFQSRRPNTSFCFLDIRSPGLGDTAMYLCATSRDLLQDRAYEQYFGPGTRLTVT.

This clonotype was counted many times. This sequence joins TRBV27 and TRBJ2-4; TRBD2 might be the D (6 bases). Between the trimmed V and J ends, which lost 1 base and 5 bases, there was a span of 21 bases. From germline, CDR1 is MNHEY and CDR2 SMNVEV (reference sequence). This CDR3 has 18 amino acids. The CDR3 sequence: CASSLWVPGTPTENIQYF. The CDR3 DNA reads as TGTGCCAGCAGTTTATGGGTACCCGGGACTCCGACCGAAAACATTCAGTACTTC.

V gene TRBV6-5 combines with J gene TRBJ1-1; TRBD1 might be the D (6 bases). The length of the CDR3 is 15 residues. V dropped 2 bases and J dropped 2 bases, with 12 bases sitting between them. CDR1 is MNHEY and CDR2 is SVGAGI in the germline V gene. CDR3 sequence reads: CASSYRGLENTEAFF. Here the CDR3 DNA reads TGTGCCAGCAGTTACCGGGGGCTGGAAAACACTGAAGCTTTCTTT.

The V gene is TRBV29-1, the J gene TRBJ2-5; the D gene is possibly TRBD1 (6 bases). Germline V gene sequence: CDR1 SQVTM, CDR2 ANQGSEA. There are 12 residues in the CDR3. Trimming pared 5 bases from V and 5 bases from J, leaving 12 bases between. The CDR3 reads CSVYRVGETQYF. CDR3 nucleotide sequence: TGCAGCGTTTACAGGGTCGGGGAGACCCAGTACTTC.

This clonotype was detected many times. The chain joins TRBV6-5 to TRBJ1-1; TRBD1 agrees at 7 bases. CDR1 and CDR2 from the germline V gene are MNHEY and SVGAGI. The V and J ends lost 0 bases and 8 bases, in that order; junction bases with no gene match: 3. The CDR3 runs 13 residues. CDR3 amino acids: CASSYSPGQEAFF. CDR3 DNA sequence: TGTGCCAGCAGTTACTCTCCGGGACAGGAAGCTTTCTTT.

This clonotype has at least ten counts. The J gene is TRBJ2-5, the V gene TRBV6-1; the D is unclear. The V end lost 4 bases, the J end lost 4 bases, and 10 bases lay between the germline ends. The CDR3 totals 13 residues. Germline CDR1 is MNHNS and CDR2 is SASEGT. The CDR3 protein is CASSGLIRETQYF. CDR3 DNA sequence: TGTGCCAGCAGTGGGCTTATCCGAGAGACCCAGTACTTC.

This clonotype was counted ten times or more. This chain links TRBV2 with TRBJ2-4, with D uncertain. The ends were cut back, 7 bases at V and 1 base at J, with 5 bases in the middle. Germline V gene lookup returns CDR1 SNHLY and CDR2 FYNNEI. There are 12 residues in the CDR3. CDR3 DNA: TGTGCCAGCAACACCGCCAAAAACATTCAGTACTTC. It is translated as CASNTAKNIQYF.

Comments on this clonotype: This may stem from a read error, because a much larger clone lies one nucleotide away. The V gene is TRBV28, the J gene TRBJ1-5; no clear D gene. CDR1 and CDR2 (germline): MDHEN, SYDVKM. Between the trimmed V and J ends, which lost 7 bases and 0 bases, there was a span of 7 bases. The CDR3 totals 13 residues. The chain's CDR3 is CASTRCSNQPQHF. The CDR3 bases are TGTGCCAGCACACGTTGTAGCAATCAGCCCCAGCATTTT.

There are many counts of this clonotype. DNA of the CDR3: TGTGCCAGCAGCTCCCGAGGGGCCGAGCAGTACTTC. Translation gives CASSSRGAEQYF. V and J are TRBV5-8 and TRBJ2-7; D assignment may be TRBD1 or TRBD2 (5 bases each). There are 12 residues in the CDR3. V was clipped by 3 bases and J by 6 bases, with 10 bases between them. The V gene's germline CDR1 is SGHTS and CDR2 YDEGEE.

At least ten counts were recorded for this clonotype. The rearrangement joins TRBV7-3 to TRBJ2-5; no reliable D call. V lost 5 bases to trimming and J lost 5 bases, with 21 bases between them. The CDR3 contains 16 residues. Germline V gives CDR1 SGHTA, CDR2 FQGTGA. CDR3 loop: CASSPGPGIRSETQYF. DNA for the CDR3: TGTGCCAGCAGCCCAGGACCAGGAATTCGTTCGGAGACCCAGTACTTC. The whole variable domain, filled in from reference TRBV7-3 and TRBJ2-5, reads GAGVSQTPSNKVTEKGKYVELRCDPISGHTALYWYRQSLGQGPEFLIYFQGTGAADDSGLPNDRFFAVRPEGSVSTLKIQRTERGDSAVYLCASSPGPGIRSETQYFGPGTRLLVL.

V gene TRBV6-2 or TRBV6-3 combines with J gene TRBJ2-2, with TRBD2 matching over 7 bases. V lost 2 bases, J lost 9 bases, and 9 bases stayed unmatched. The CDR3 contains 15 residues. Germline CDR1 is MNHEY and CDR2 is SVGEGT. CDR3 protein: CASSYARDGTRELFF. The CDR3 nucleotides read TGTGCCAGCAGTTACGCGCGGGACGGGACTAGGGAGCTGTTTTTT.

Written as DNA, the CDR3 is TGTGCCAGCAGGGCGACTAGCGGTGAAGAGACCCAGTACTTC. Translating it yields CASRATSGEETQYF. The chain carries TRBV2 and TRBJ2-5; 9 nucleotides align to TRBD2. The V gene's germline CDR1 is SNHLY and CDR2 FYNNEI. The CDR3 is made up of 14 amino acids. After removal of 6 bases from V and 3 bases from J, the junction contained 5 bases not matched to a gene.